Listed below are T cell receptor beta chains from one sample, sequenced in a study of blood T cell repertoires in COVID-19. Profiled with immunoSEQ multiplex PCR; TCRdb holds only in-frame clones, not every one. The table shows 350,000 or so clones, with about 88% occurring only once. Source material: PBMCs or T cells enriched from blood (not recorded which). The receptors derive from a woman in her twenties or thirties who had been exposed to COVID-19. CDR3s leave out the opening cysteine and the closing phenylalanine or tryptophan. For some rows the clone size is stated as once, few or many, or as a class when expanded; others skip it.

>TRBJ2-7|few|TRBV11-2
ASASGSLEQY
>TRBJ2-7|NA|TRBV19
ASSVSGTEPSYEQY
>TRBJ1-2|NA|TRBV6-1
ASSEQGLNGYT
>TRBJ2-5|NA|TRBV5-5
ASSPGSGLAGETQY
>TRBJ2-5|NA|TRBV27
ASSHRRGALGETQY
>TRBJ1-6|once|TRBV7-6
ASSRFGQGASNSPLH
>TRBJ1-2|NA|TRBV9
ASSVGEGGNYGYT
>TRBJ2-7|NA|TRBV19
ASSPGQGTYEQY
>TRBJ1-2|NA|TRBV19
ASGQGNYGYT
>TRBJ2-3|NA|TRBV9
ASSERERTDTQY
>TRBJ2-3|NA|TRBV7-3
ASSFTGLAGEGDTQY
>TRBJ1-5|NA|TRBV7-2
ASSISQGARIYQPQH
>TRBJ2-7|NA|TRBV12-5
ASHQGGMSYEQY
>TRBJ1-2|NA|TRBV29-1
SAEPRRVNYGYT
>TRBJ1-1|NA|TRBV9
ASSEGGTTGVPEAF
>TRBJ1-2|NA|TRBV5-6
ASSLEGAGNYGYT
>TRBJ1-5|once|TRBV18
ASSYGQGRQPQH
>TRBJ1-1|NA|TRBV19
ASSIDRYEAF
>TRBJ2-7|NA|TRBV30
AWSSGSYEQY